This passage covers 4 T cell receptor beta chains from one sample sequenced in a study of shared clonotypes between healthy human individuals. Method: immunoSEQ multiplex PCR; TCRdb's copy keeps in-frame clones and lacks some. The repertoire holds fewer than 2.5 million clones, with approximately 94% as singletons. The sequenced material came from naive CD4+ T cells from PBMCs. Subset denoted: CD45RA+ positively selected. The receptors shown here come from a man aged 18 to 30 in good health. Some clones in this sample may be carry-over from other donors' samples.

This sequence joins TRBV9 and TRBJ2-1; D not certain. The CDR3 totals 11 residues. The V end lost 0 bases, the J end lost 9 bases, and 4 bases lay between the germline ends. Germline CDR1 reads SGDLS; CDR2 reads YYNGEE. CDR3 sequence reads: CASSVDGEQFF. The CDR3 coding sequence is TGTGCCAGCAGCGTAGATGGTGAGCAGTTCTTC.

V is TRBV2 and J is TRBJ1-1; D ambiguous. The V gene's germline CDR1 is SNHLY and CDR2 FYNNEI. V was clipped by 2 bases and J by 5 bases, with 15 bases between them. This CDR3 region has 15 residues. CDR3 DNA: TGTGCCAGCAGTGAATCAGAGGGATTTTTGACTGAAGCTTTCTTT. Translation gives CASSESEGFLTEAFF.

The chain joins TRBV5-6 to TRBJ2-3, with TRBD1 identical over 7 bases. CDR3 length equals 18 residues. Germline V gene sequence: CDR1 SGHDT, CDR2 YYEEEE. With 4 bases clipped from V and 4 bases from J, the junction kept 18 bases outside the gene matches. The CDR3 nucleotides are TGTGCCAGCAGCCCCTTTGCAGAACAGGGGCGGCCCGCAGATACGCAGTATTTT. Amino acids: CASSPFAEQGRPADTQYF.

This chain connects TRBV28 to TRBJ2-7; 10 bases align to TRBD2. From germline, CDR1 is MDHEN and CDR2 SYDVKM. V trimming: 3 bases; J trimming: 6 bases; junction bases outside the gene matches: 8. The CDR3 spans 15 residues. The CDR3 sequence: CASSFRRLAGPEQYF. For the CDR3, the DNA is TGTGCCAGCAGTTTTAGGAGACTAGCGGGTCCCGAGCAGTACTTC. The full variable domain, rest sourced from reference TRBV28 and TRBJ2-7, is DVKVTQSSRYLVKRTGEKVFLECVQDMDHENMFWYRQDPGLGLRLIYFSYDVKMKEKGDIPEGYSVSREKKERFSLILESASTNQTSMYLCASSFRRLAGPEQYFGPGTRLTVT.